The 19 T cell receptor beta chains below all came from one sample that was sequenced in a study of CD8 T cells in Susac syndrome. The authors reverse transcribed roughly 0.5 to 1 ug RNA with random hexamers. MiXCR was run by TCRdb on the immunoSEQ multiplex PCR reads, yielding one entry per CDR3 protein. The sample holds 300,000 or so distinct CDR3 sequences, just over 90% seen once. The source material was CD4+ T cells from PBMCs. The receptors originated from a human donor with multiple sclerosis.

This chain joins TRBV7-9 and TRBJ2-2; unclear D gene. This CDR3 region has 14 residues. The ends were cut back, 8 bases at V and 0 bases at J, with 10 bases in the middle. Germline V gene data show CDR1 as SEHNR and CDR2 as FQNEAQ (reference sequence). CDR3 protein: CASLSAANTGELFF. CDR3 DNA: TGTGCCAGCCTTAGTGCAGCGAACACCGGGGAGCTGTTTTTT.

The chain carries TRBV29-1 and TRBJ1-1; D unresolved. CDR1 is SQVTM, CDR2 ANQGSEA, per germline. CDR3 length equals 14 residues. Trimming took 7 bases from V and 0 from J, leaving 15 bases between them. CDR3 nucleotides: TGCAGCGGCAGGTTGGCGGGCATGAACACTGAAGCTTTCTTT. The encoded protein is CSGRLAGMNTEAFF.

The rearrangement links TRBV6-2 or TRBV6-3 to TRBJ2-3, with D uncertain. Deletions cut 5 bases from V and 0 bases from J, with 9 bases between. CDR1 MNHEY and CDR2 SVGEGT come from the germline V gene. The CDR3 covers 14 residues. CDR3 region: CASSKTDSTDTQYF. CDR3 DNA sequence: TGTGCCAGCAGTAAGACGGATAGCACAGATACGCAGTATTTT.

V usage is TRBV19 and J usage is TRBJ2-1; D not certain. Germline V lookup: CDR1 LNHDA, CDR2 SQIVND (reference sequence). Between the trimmed V and J ends, which lost 3 bases and 3 bases, there was a span of 6 bases. The CDR3 runs to 13 residues. The CDR3 coding sequence is TGTGCCAGTAGTATGTCCAGCTACAATGAGCAGTTCTTC. The encoded protein is CASSMSSYNEQFF.

This clonotype was detected once. The genes are TRBV6-2 or TRBV6-3 and TRBJ2-1; 13 bases are shared with TRBD2. The germline V gene encodes CDR1 MNHEY and CDR2 SVGEGT. The CDR3 runs to 18 residues. With V trimmed by 6 bases and J by 7 bases, 15 bases remained unmatched. The CDR3 is CASSHGLAGVDLGNEQFF. In nucleotides, the CDR3 is TGTGCCAGCAGCCATGGACTAGCGGGAGTCGACCTGGGGAATGAGCAGTTCTTC.

This rearrangement joins TRBV3-1 to TRBJ1-2; 10 bases are shared with TRBD1. Germline values: CDR1 LGHDT, CDR2 YNNKEL (reference sequence). The CDR3 loop spans 16 amino acids. Trimming removed 0 bases from V and 6 bases from J; junction bases left unmatched: 7. CDR3 residues: CASSQEDRGLSNGYTF. The CDR3 DNA is TGTGCCAGCAGCCAAGAAGACAGGGGGCTGAGTAATGGCTACACCTTC.

The V and J genes are TRBV20-1 and TRBJ1-2; TRBD1 is a possible D gene (5 bases). The CDR3 runs to 14 residues. Trimming pared 1 base from V and 3 bases from J, leaving 12 bases between. Per germline, CDR1 DFQATT and CDR2 SNEGSKA (reference sequence). The CDR3 spells CSARGPSGDYGYTF. CDR3 nucleotide sequence: TGCAGTGCTAGAGGCCCATCGGGGGACTATGGCTACACCTTC.

This clonotype was detected a few times. The CDR3 DNA follows: TGCAGCGTTAAGGTGACGGGAAACACCGGGGAGCTGTTTTTT. Translated, it gives CSVKVTGNTGELFF. The chain uses TRBV29-1 and TRBJ2-2; perhaps TRBD2 as D (5 bases). Germline CDR1 SQVTM, CDR2 ANQGSEA. V shed 5 bases and J shed 2 bases, with 12 bases lying between them. The CDR3 length is 14 residues.

This sequence joins TRBV6-6 and TRBJ1-3; D gene uncertain. Between the trimmed V and J ends, which lost 5 bases and 0 bases, there was a span of 14 bases. The CDR3 length is 16 residues. Germline-derived CDR1 and CDR2 are MNHNY and SVGAGI (reference sequence). The CDR3 loop is CASSTVDGSSGNTIYF. The CDR3 nucleotides read TGTGCCAGCAGTACCGTGGACGGCAGCTCTGGAAACACCATATATTTT.

The CDR3 bases are TGCGCCAGCAGACTTACAGGTTCTTCTAACTATGGCTACACCTTC. It specifies CASRLTGSSNYGYTF. The rearrangement links TRBV4-1 to TRBJ1-2; tentative D call: TRBD1 (5 bases). CDR1 is MGHRA, CDR2 YSYEKL, per germline. This CDR3 spans 15 amino acids. Trimming stripped 6 bases from V and 0 bases from J, with 14 bases between.

The gene calls are TRBV7-2 and TRBJ2-5; weak D call: TRBD2 (6 bases). The CDR3 length is 15 residues. Germline CDR1 reads SGHTA; CDR2 reads FQGNSA. V was shortened by 5 bases and J by 2 bases, with 15 bases between the two germline ends. The CDR3 reads CASSRGGRDQETQYF. In DNA form, the CDR3 reads TGTGCCAGCAGCCGTGGAGGGAGAGATCAAGAGACCCAGTACTTC.

The chain uses TRBV3-1 and TRBJ1-2; weak D call: TRBD1 (6 bases). The germline gives CDR1 LGHDT, CDR2 YNNKEL (reference sequence). Trimming pared 1 base from V and 5 bases from J, leaving 20 bases between. The CDR3 is 17 residues long. The CDR3 reads CASSQGGGEDSTYGYTF. The CDR3 DNA follows: TGTGCCAGCAGCCAAGGGGGGGGAGAGGACAGCACTTATGGCTACACCTTC.

CDR3 nucleotides: TGCAGCGTTGAAGTGGGCGGGGGTCACACTGAAGCTTTCTTT. Its protein is CSVEVGGGHTEAFF. This chain connects TRBV29-1 to TRBJ1-1; possible D gene TRBD1, 5 bases. Germline-derived CDR1 and CDR2 are SQVTM and ANQGSEA. This CDR3 contains 14 residues. V shed 1 base and J shed 3 bases, with 12 bases lying between them.

The rearrangement uses TRBV5-5 and TRBJ2-5, with D perhaps TRBD1 or TRBD2 (5 bases each). Trimming left V 4 bases short and J 5 bases short, with 15 bases between. In germline, CDR1 is SGHKS, CDR2 YYEKEE (reference sequence). CDR3 length: 14 residues. CDR3 amino acids: CASSRLGVGETQYF. CDR3 sequence (DNA): TGTGCCAGCAGCCGCCTGGGGGTGGGGGAGACCCAGTACTTC.

J is TRBJ2-7 and V is TRBV20-1, with TRBD2 matching 9 bases. This CDR3 region has 15 residues. Germline V lookup: CDR1 DFQATT, CDR2 SNEGSKA (reference sequence). Unmatched junction bases numbered 8, after V lost 0 bases and J lost 5 bases. The CDR3 nucleotides read TGCAGTGCTAGAGATCTCACCTTAGCGGGAGACGAGCAGTACTTC. This sequence encodes CSARDLTLAGDEQYF.

The chain joins TRBV4-2 to TRBJ1-3, with TRBD1 matching over 8 bases. Germline V gene data show CDR1 as LGHNA and CDR2 as YNFKEQ. The CDR3 has 16 residues. Unmatched junction bases numbered 3, after V lost 0 bases and J lost 2 bases. Here the CDR3 DNA reads TGTGCCAGCAGCCAAGAACCCAGGGGGCCTGGAAACACCATATATTTT. Translated, it gives CASSQEPRGPGNTIYF.

The chain recombines TRBV25-1 with TRBJ2-2, with 12 positions matching TRBD2. The V and J ends lost 4 bases and 1 base, in that order; junction bases with no gene match: 7. This CDR3 is 18 amino acids long. CDR1 MGHDK and CDR2 SYGVNS come from the germline V gene. The DNA of the CDR3 is TGTGCCAGCAGTGTACTAGCGGGAGGAAGAGGGAACACCGGGGAGCTGTTTTTT. Translated, it gives CASSVLAGGRGNTGELFF.

This chain links TRBV20-1 with TRBJ2-7; TRBD2 matches 7 bases. J lost 2 bases, V lost 6 bases, and 7 bases had no gene match. CDR3 length: 13 amino acids. Germline CDR1 and CDR2: DFQATT and SNEGSKA (reference sequence). The CDR3 nucleotides are TGCAGTGCCGCACTAGCGTCCCCCTACGAGCAGTACTTC. This sequence encodes CSAALASPYEQYF.

The V call is TRBV19, the J call TRBJ1-1, with unresolved D. The CDR3 is 13 amino acids. V shed 2 bases and J shed 1 base, with 5 bases lying between them. Per the germline V gene, CDR1 is LNHDA and CDR2 is SQIVND (reference sequence). This CDR3 reads CASSIPQNTEAFF. The DNA for the CDR3 is TGTGCCAGTAGTATACCACAGAACACTGAAGCTTTCTTT.